The sequence of this T cell receptor beta chain was determined in a study of response to subunit inactivated influenza vaccine. This clonotype was detected only a few times. The antigen is not known. Study conclusions and caveats: T cells newly recruited by each seasonal influenza vaccination are few, the authors suggested.

TCRdb re-called the RT-PCR reads through MiXCR, storing one row per CDR3 protein. Among over 150,000 distinct CDR3 sequences listed, around an eighth were seen once. The clonotype originates from a man aged 45-60 years who received an inactivated influenza vaccine. The material sequenced was CD8+ T cells sorted from PBMCs, taken 4 to 6 days after vaccination.

CDR3 residues: CASSSSSGGRSYNEQFF. The CDR3 coding sequence is TGTGCCAGCAGTTCCTCTAGCGGGGGACGCTCCTACAATGAGCAGTTCTTC. The genes are TRBV12-3 or TRBV12-4 and TRBJ2-1; TRBD2 aligns across 10 bases. There are 17 residues in the CDR3. After removal of 4 bases from V and 0 bases from J, the junction contained 6 bases not matched to a gene.